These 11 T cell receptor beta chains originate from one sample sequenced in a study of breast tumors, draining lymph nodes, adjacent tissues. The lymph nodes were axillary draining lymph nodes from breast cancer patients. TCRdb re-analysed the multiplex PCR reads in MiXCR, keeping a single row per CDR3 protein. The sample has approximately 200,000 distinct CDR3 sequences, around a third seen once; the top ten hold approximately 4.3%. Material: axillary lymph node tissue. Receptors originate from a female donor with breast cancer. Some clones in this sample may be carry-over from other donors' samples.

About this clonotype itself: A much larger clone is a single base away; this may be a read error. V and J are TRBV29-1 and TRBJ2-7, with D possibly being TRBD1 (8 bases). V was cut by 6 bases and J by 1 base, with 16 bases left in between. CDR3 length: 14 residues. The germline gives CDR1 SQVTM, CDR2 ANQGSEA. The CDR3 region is CSVRGGTGSYEQYF. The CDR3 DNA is TGCAGCGTCAGGGGGGGGACAGGATCCTACGAGCAGTACTTC.

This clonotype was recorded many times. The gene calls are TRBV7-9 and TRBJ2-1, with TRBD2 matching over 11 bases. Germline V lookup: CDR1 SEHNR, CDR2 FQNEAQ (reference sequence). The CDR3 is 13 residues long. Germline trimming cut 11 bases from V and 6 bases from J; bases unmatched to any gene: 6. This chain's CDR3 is CAGRLAGPNEQFF. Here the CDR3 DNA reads TGTGCCGGACGACTAGCGGGACCCAATGAGCAGTTCTTC.

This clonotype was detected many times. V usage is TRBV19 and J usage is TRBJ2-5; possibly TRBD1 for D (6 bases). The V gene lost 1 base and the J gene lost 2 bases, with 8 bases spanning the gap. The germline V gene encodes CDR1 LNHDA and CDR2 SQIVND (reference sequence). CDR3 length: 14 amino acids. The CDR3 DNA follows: TGTGCCAGTAGTATAGGGACAGCACAAGAGACCCAGTACTTC. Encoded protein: CASSIGTAQETQYF.

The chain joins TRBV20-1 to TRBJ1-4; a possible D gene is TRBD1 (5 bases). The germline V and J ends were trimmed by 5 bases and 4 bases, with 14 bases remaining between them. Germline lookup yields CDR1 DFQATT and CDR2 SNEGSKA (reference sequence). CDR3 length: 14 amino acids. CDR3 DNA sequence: TGCAGTGCTCAAGGTACCGGACATAATGAAAAACTGTTTTTT. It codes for CSAQGTGHNEKLFF.

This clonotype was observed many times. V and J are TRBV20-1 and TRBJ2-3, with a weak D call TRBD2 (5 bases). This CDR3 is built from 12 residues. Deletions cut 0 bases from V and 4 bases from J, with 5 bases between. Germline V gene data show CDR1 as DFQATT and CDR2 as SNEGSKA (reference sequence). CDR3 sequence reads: CSARERADTQYF. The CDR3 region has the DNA TGCAGTGCTAGAGAGAGGGCAGATACGCAGTATTTT.

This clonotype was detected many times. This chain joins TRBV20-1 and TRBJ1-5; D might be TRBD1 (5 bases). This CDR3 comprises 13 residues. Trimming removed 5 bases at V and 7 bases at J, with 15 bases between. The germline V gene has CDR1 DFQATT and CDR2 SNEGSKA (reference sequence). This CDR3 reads CSAYRSVGQPQHF. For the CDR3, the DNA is TGCAGTGCTTACAGGAGCGTAGGACAGCCCCAGCATTTT.

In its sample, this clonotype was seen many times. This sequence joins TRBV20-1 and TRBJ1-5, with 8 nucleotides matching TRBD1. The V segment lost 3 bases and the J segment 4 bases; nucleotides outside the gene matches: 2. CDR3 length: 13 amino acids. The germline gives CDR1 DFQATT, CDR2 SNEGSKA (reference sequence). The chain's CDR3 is CSARRTGNQPQHF. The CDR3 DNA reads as TGCAGTGCTAGGAGGACAGGGAATCAGCCCCAGCATTTT.

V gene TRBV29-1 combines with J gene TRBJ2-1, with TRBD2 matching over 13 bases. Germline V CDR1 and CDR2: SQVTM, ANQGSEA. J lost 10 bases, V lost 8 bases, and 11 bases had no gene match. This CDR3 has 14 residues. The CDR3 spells CSSRTSGGLREQFF. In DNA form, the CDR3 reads TGCAGCTCGCGGACTAGCGGGGGACTTAGGGAGCAGTTCTTC.

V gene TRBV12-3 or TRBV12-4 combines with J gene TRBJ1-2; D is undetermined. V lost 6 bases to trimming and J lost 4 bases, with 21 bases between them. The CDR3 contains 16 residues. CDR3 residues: CASSPTSGKGIYGYTF. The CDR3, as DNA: TGTGCCAGCAGCCCGACTAGCGGGAAGGGAATCTATGGCTACACCTTC.

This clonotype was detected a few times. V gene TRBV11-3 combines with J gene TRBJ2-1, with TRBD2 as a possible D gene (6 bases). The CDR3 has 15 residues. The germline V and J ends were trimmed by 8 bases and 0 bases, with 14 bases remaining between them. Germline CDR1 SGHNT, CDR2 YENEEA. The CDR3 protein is CASGDPGSSYNEQFF. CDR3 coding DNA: TGTGCCAGCGGCGATCCCGGGAGCTCCTACAATGAGCAGTTCTTC.

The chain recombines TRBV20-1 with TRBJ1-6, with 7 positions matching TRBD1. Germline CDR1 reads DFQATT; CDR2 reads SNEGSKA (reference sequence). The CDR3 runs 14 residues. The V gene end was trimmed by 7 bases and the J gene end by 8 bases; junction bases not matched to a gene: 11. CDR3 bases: TGCAGTGTTCGGGGGGGCAGGGGGTATTCACCCCTCCACTTT. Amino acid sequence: CSVRGGRGYSPLHF.